This T cell receptor (beta chain) was sequenced for a study of T cells after yellow fever vaccination. To note about this clonotype: The antigen is not known.

The junction had 2 bases not matched to a gene; V was cut back by 0 bases and J by 5 bases. CDR1 and CDR2 from the germline V gene are MNHEY and SVGAGI. The CDR3 is 14 amino acids. A single record per CDR3 protein comes from TCRdb applying MiXCR to the 5' RACE reads. This sample has about 550,000 distinct CDR3 sequences, with about a fifth found just once. General observations from the study: Detected again after the booster were most primary-vaccination clones, at approximately 95% CD4 and 88% CD8.

The sequencing here drew on PBMCs, taken 15 days after the yellow fever booster vaccination. The chain is built from TRBV6-5 and TRBJ2-7, with TRBD1 matching over 9 bases. The sequence was collected from a man younger than 40 who received the YFV17D yellow fever vaccine. CDR3 nucleotide sequence: TGTGCCAGCAGTTACTCTGGGACAGGGCACGAGCAGTACTTC. Translating gives CASSYSGTGHEQYF.